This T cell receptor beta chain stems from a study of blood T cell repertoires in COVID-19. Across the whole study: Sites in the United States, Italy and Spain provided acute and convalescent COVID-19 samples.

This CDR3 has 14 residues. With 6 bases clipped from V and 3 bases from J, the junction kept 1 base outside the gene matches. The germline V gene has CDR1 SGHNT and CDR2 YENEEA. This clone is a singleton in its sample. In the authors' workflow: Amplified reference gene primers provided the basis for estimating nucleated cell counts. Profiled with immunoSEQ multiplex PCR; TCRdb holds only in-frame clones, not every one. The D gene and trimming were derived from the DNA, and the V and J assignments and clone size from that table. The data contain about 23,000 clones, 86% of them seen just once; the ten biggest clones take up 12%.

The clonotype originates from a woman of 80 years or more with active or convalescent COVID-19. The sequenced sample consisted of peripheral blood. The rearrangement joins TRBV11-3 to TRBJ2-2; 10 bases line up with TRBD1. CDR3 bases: TGTGCCAGCAGAGGGACAGGGGACACCGGGGAGCTGTTTTTT. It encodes CASRGTGDTGELFF.